The T cell receptor (beta chain) under discussion was sequenced for a study of PD-1 blockade in mismatch repair-deficient tumors. General observations from the study: Rapid post-treatment expansion, then contraction, generally preceding radiologic response, marked tumor-resident clones.

With respect to this clone: Antigen specificity is unknown.

Germline V gene data show CDR1 as SGHNT and CDR2 as YYREEE (reference sequence). V lost 0 bases and J 5 bases, leaving 12 bases between the germline ends. CDR3 length: 15 residues. The assay was immunoSEQ multiplex PCR, and TCRdb's table has in-frame clones only and misses some. Altogether about 110,000 clones are present, 70% to 80% being singletons, with the ten largest covering about 4.7%. Every patient had mismatch repair deficiency by PCR or immunohistochemistry. TCR sequencing covered a few patients who responded to pembrolizumab. Specimen: peripheral blood, collected 60 weeks after starting pembrolizumab. The TCR comes from an adult with mismatch repair-deficient cancer. V and J are TRBV5-4 and TRBJ2-1; no firm D call. The CDR3 nucleotides read TGTGCCAGCAGCTTGGTGGATCCACTTGACAATGAGCAGTTCTTC. Amino acids: CASSLVDPLDNEQFF.